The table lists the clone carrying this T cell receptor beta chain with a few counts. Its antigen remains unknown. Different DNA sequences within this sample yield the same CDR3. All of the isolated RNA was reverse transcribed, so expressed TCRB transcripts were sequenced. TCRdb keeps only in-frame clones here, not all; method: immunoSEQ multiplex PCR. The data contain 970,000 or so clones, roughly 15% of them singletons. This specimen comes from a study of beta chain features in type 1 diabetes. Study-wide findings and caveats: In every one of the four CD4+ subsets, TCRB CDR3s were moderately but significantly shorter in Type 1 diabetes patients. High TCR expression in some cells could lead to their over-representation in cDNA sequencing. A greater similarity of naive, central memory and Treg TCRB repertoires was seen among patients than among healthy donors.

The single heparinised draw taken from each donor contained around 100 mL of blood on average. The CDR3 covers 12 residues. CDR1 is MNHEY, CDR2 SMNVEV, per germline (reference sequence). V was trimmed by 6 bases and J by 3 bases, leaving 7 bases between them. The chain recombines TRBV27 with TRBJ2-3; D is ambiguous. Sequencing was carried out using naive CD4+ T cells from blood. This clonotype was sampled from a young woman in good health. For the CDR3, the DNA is TGTGCCAGCAGCGCCCTTACAGATACGCAGTATTTT. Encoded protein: CASSALTDTQYF.